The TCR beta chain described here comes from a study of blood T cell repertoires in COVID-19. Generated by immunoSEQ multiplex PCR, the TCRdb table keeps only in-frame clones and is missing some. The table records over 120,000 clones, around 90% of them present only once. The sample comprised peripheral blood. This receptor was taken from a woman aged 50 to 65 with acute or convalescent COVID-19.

The DNA of the CDR3 is TGTGCCAGCAGCACTCGACAGGGGTCCCTTTATGGCTACACCTTC. Translated, it gives CASSTRQGSLYGYTF. V is TRBV28 and J is TRBJ1-2; 8 bases match TRBD1. The germline V gene encodes CDR1 MDHEN and CDR2 SYDVKM. After removal of 6 bases from V and 5 bases from J, the junction contained 11 bases not matched to a gene. The length of the CDR3 is 15 residues.